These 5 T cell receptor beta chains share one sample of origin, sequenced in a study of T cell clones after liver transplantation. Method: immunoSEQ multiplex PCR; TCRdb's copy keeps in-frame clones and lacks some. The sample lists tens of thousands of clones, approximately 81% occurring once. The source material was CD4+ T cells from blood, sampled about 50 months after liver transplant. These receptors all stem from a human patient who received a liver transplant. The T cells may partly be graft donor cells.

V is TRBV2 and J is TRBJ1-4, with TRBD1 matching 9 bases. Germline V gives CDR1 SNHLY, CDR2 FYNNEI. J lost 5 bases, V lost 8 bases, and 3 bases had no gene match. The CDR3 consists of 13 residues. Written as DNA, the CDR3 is TGTGCCAGCTGGGGACAGGGAAATGAAAAACTGTTTTTT. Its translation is CASWGQGNEKLFF.

The CDR3 sequence is CASSRDRGASREQYF. CDR3 DNA: TGTGCCAGCAGCCGGGACAGGGGGGCCTCGCGGGAGCAGTACTTC. The genes are TRBV27 and TRBJ2-7, with 11 bases identical to TRBD1. Germline V gene data show CDR1 as MNHEY and CDR2 as SMNVEV (reference sequence). V shed 6 bases, J shed 7 bases, and the junction held 11 bases outside the gene matches. This CDR3 is 15 amino acids long.

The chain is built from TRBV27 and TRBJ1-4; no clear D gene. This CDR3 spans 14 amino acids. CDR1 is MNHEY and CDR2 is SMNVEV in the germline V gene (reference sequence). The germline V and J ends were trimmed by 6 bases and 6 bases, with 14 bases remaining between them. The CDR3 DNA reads TGTGCCAGCAGCCGCCATGGACCCCATGAAAAACTGTTTTTT. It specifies CASSRHGPHEKLFF.

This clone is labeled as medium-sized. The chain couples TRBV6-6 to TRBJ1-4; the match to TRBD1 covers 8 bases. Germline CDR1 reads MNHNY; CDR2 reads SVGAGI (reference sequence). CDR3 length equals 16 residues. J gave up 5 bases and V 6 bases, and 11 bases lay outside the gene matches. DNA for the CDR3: TGTGCCAGCAGCCTCGGGACAGGCGGCGGAAATGAAAAACTGTTTTTT. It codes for CASSLGTGGGNEKLFF.

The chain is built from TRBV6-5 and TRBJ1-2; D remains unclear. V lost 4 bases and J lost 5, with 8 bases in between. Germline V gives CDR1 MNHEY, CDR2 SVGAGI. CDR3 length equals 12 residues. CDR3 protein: CASSSVGYGYTF. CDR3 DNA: TGTGCCAGCAGTTCTGTAGGGTATGGCTACACCTTC.